This T cell receptor beta chain was found in a study of CD8+CD57+ T cells in acquired aplastic anemia. Whole-study context: DNA per sorted CD4+ or CD8+ sample ranged about 0.17 to 30 ug, averaging approximately 3.3 ug.

Genomic DNA was employed as the template in profiling TCR beta VDJ and CDR3. Via MiXCR, TCRdb re-called the reads, giving one row per CDR3 protein. In the table there are some 170,000 distinct CDR3 sequences, 40% to 55% of which are singletons. The V gene's germline CDR1 is SGHTA and CDR2 FQGNSA. The CDR3 has 13 residues. It was patients with CD8+CD57+ cell expansion by flow cytometry who were chosen for sequencing. This clonotype was detected once. An end of the junction differs from the germline gene, which may be a read error. The chain recombines TRBV7-2 with TRBJ2-7, with D perhaps matching TRBD2 (8 bases). Sequencing input: sorted CD4+, CD8+, or CD8+CD57+ T cells (not recorded which) from PBMCs. This receptor was obtained from a human donor with aplastic anemia. CDR3 DNA sequence: TGTGCCAGCAGCCTCCGACAGGGAAGGACTAGCTCTTTC. The encoded protein is CASSLRQGRTSSF.